This TCR beta chain derives from a study of blood T cell repertoires in COVID-19. Study information: The United States, Italy and Spain provided the acute and convalescent COVID-19 samples. The analysed material was cDNA or gDNA that came from T cells, B-cell-depleted T cells, or PBMCs.

As handled by the study authors: Scientists estimated how many nucleated cells there were by amplifying reference gene primers. Profiling relied on immunoSEQ multiplex PCR, and the TCRdb table lists in-frame clones only, not all of them. V, J and clone size are those of that table, while D and trimming were read from the DNA. This sample has some 180,000 clones, with roughly 84% found just once. Trimming stripped 3 bases from V and 7 bases from J, with 3 bases between. CDR1 and CDR2 (germline): MDHEN, SYDVKM. This CDR3 spans 11 amino acids. The clonotype comes from a human donor in a cohort sampled during active COVID-19. The J gene is TRBJ2-2, the V gene TRBV28; D gene unclear. Sequenced sample: peripheral blood. The CDR3 bases are TGTGCCAGCAGTTTCTTCGGGGAGCTGTTTTTT. The encoded protein is CASSFFGELFF.